The 25 T cell receptor beta chains presented below share a single source sample, sequenced in a study of T cells after yellow fever vaccination. Each CDR3 protein gets one entry after TCRdb re-called the 5' RACE reads with MiXCR. The sample has 140,000 to 150,000 distinct CDR3 sequences; 5% to 7.5% are singletons. Sample: CD4+ T cells sorted from PBMCs, taken 10 days after the yellow fever booster vaccination. These receptors all stem from a man aged 25 to 40 who received the YFV17D yellow fever vaccine.

This clonotype was counted a few times. The genes are TRBV7-2 and TRBJ2-7, with 7 nucleotides matching TRBD2. V was pared by 2 bases and J by 3 bases, with 7 bases of the junction left unmatched. The V gene's germline CDR1 is SGHTA and CDR2 FQGNSA. The length of the CDR3 is 15 residues. CDR3 sequence reads: CASSLKASGHYEQYF. The CDR3 DNA reads as TGTGCCAGCAGCTTAAAGGCTAGCGGACACTACGAGCAGTACTTC.

This clonotype appeared many times. The rearrangement joins TRBV7-2 to TRBJ2-7, with 13 nucleotides matching TRBD2. This CDR3 spans 14 amino acids. CDR1 is SGHTA and CDR2 is FQGNSA in the germline V gene. Trimming at V came to 5 bases and at J to 9 bases, leaving 7 bases not matched to a gene. CDR3: CASSLGLAGDVQYF. CDR3 DNA: TGTGCCAGCAGCCTTGGACTAGCGGGAGACGTGCAGTACTTC.

This clonotype has ten or more counts. This chain connects TRBV28 to TRBJ2-3; TRBD2 matches 9 bases. The V and J ends lost 6 bases and 3 bases, in that order; junction bases with no gene match: 13. This CDR3 has 17 residues. Looked up from germline, CDR1 is MDHEN and CDR2 is SYDVKM. CDR3 sequence (DNA): TGTGCCAGCAGCACACCGGGACTAGCCCAGTTGACAGATACGCAGTATTTT. Its protein product is CASSTPGLAQLTDTQYF.

This clonotype occurred a few times. The V call is TRBV18, the J call TRBJ2-5, with 7 bases fitting TRBD1. Per the germline V gene, CDR1 is KGHSH and CDR2 is LQKENI. This CDR3 region has 13 residues. J gave up 2 bases and V 11 bases, and 8 bases lay outside the gene matches. The CDR3 is CAASEGQQETQYF. The CDR3 coding sequence is TGTGCCGCGTCCGAGGGACAGCAAGAGACCCAGTACTTC.

This clonotype was seen at least ten times. The rearrangement uses TRBV20-1 and TRBJ2-2, with D perhaps matching TRBD1 or TRBD2 (5 bases each). With 3 bases removed from V and 4 bases from J, the gap between germline ends came to 9 bases. The germline CDR1 and CDR2 sequences are DFQATT and SNEGSKA (reference sequence). The CDR3 loop spans 13 amino acids. This CDR3 reads CSASPGSTGELFF. The CDR3 DNA follows: TGCAGTGCTAGCCCAGGGAGCACCGGGGAGCTGTTTTTT.

In its sample, this clonotype was seen many times. The J gene is TRBJ2-7, the V gene TRBV20-1; D possibly corresponds to TRBD2 (5 bases). CDR1 is DFQATT and CDR2 is SNEGSKA in the germline V gene (reference sequence). V dropped 2 bases and J dropped 3 bases, with 8 bases sitting between them. The CDR3 runs to 12 residues. The CDR3: CSARYGNYEQYF. The CDR3 coding sequence is TGCAGTGCTAGATACGGGAACTACGAGCAGTACTTC.

Ten or more counts support this clonotype. This chain uses TRBV7-9 with TRBJ2-7; D not certain. The CDR3 is 16 amino acids. The germline V gene encodes CDR1 SEHNR and CDR2 FQNEAQ (reference sequence). V was cut by 1 base and J by 3 bases, with 16 bases left in between. The CDR3 reads CASSLEGPASIYEQYF. The DNA for the CDR3 is TGTGCCAGCAGCTTAGAAGGTCCCGCAAGCATCTACGAGCAGTACTTC.

Many counts were recorded for this clonotype. This rearrangement joins TRBV12-3 or TRBV12-4 to TRBJ2-7; tentatively, D is TRBD2 (6 bases). There are 12 residues in the CDR3. Trimming removed 6 bases at V and 7 bases at J, with 13 bases between. CDR3 in DNA: TGTGCCAGCAGCCCCGGGGCGGGAGAGCAGTACTTC. Translation: CASSPGAGEQYF.

This clonotype was counted ten times or more. The chain is built from TRBV20-1 and TRBJ2-1, with 7 bases that match TRBD2. Unmatched junction bases numbered 9, after V lost 0 bases and J lost 7 bases. This CDR3 has 15 residues. Looked up from germline, CDR1 is DFQATT and CDR2 is SNEGSKA (reference sequence). Here the CDR3 DNA reads TGCAGTGCTAGAGATGGTGGGAGGGATTTAAATGAGCAGTTCTTC. It is translated as CSARDGGRDLNEQFF.

This clonotype was counted ten times or more. Here the CDR3 DNA reads TGTGCCAGCAGCTTAGGCGGCACCGAAGGGTGGTTCTTC. It yields the protein CASSLGGTEGWFF. This chain uses TRBV7-9 with TRBJ2-1; no clear D. V lost 1 base and J 15 bases, leaving 16 bases between the germline ends. This CDR3 comprises 13 residues. CDR1 is SEHNR and CDR2 is FQNEAQ in the germline V gene (reference sequence).

This clonotype was counted at least ten times. This sequence joins TRBV2 and TRBJ2-3; TRBD1 is a possible D gene (6 bases). The CDR3 covers 15 residues. Trimming removed 4 bases at V and 3 bases at J, with 14 bases between. Germline V lookup: CDR1 SNHLY, CDR2 FYNNEI. The CDR3 is CASSAGARGTDTQYF. CDR3 sequence (DNA): TGTGCCAGCAGTGCCGGGGCTAGGGGGACAGATACGCAGTATTTT. The entire variable domain, with the rest obtained from reference TRBV2 and TRBJ2-3, is as follows: EPEVTQTPSHQVTQMGQEVILRCVPISNHLYFYWYRQILGQKVEFLVSFYNNEISEKSEIFDDQFSVERPDGSNFTLKIRSTKLEDSAMYFCASSAGARGTDTQYFGPGTRLTVL.

This chain connects TRBV5-1 to TRBJ2-3; 8 positions agree with TRBD2. This CDR3 is built from 15 residues. J was trimmed by 3 bases and V by 1 base; bases with no gene match: 4. From germline, CDR1 is SGHRS and CDR2 YFSETQ. CDR3 in DNA: TGCGCCAGCAGCTTGATGACTAGCGAGACAGATACGCAGTATTTT. Translation gives CASSLMTSETDTQYF.

Concerning this clonotype: A much larger clone sits a single nucleotide away, making a read error possible. No conserved phenylalanine or tryptophan is present at the end of the CDR3, so a read error is the likely explanation. The chain is built from TRBV5-1 and TRBJ2-1; 10 bases align to TRBD1. The germline V gene has CDR1 SGHRS and CDR2 YFSETQ. This CDR3 comprises 16 residues. V lost 0 bases, J lost 8 bases, and 8 bases stayed unmatched. The CDR3 DNA reads as TGCGCCAGCAGCTTGGCCCCGGGACAGGGGAGCGATGAGCAGTTCTAC. Protein sequence: CASSLAPGQGSDEQFY.

This clonotype was detected many times. The chain joins TRBV5-1 to TRBJ2-5; D gene uncertain. The CDR3 covers 15 residues. Trimming left V 3 bases short and J 2 bases short, with 14 bases between. From germline, CDR1 is SGHRS and CDR2 YFSETQ. The CDR3 reads CASSSAGVLQETQYF. The CDR3 coding sequence is TGCGCCAGCAGCTCGGCCGGAGTATTACAAGAGACCCAGTACTTC.

This clonotype was detected many times. The V and J genes are TRBV7-8 and TRBJ1-5, with D maybe TRBD1 (5 bases). Trimming took off 3 bases at V and 6 bases at J, with 15 bases between the two ends. The CDR3 covers 15 residues. The germline CDR1 and CDR2 sequences are SGHVS and FQNEAQ. For the CDR3, the DNA is TGTGCCAGCAGCTTGGACAAGGGTTTAGTTCAGCCCCAGCATTTT. Translated, it gives CASSLDKGLVQPQHF.

The sample holds a few counts of this clonotype. This chain links TRBV7-2 with TRBJ2-1, with TRBD1 identical over 10 bases. The CDR3 totals 15 residues. CDR1 SGHTA and CDR2 FQGNSA come from the germline V gene. V shed 5 bases, J shed 7 bases, and the junction held 8 bases outside the gene matches. CDR3 sequence reads: CASSGPGTGANEQFF. DNA for the CDR3: TGTGCCAGCAGCGGGCCCGGGACAGGGGCTAATGAGCAGTTCTTC.

This clonotype was counted ten times or more. This rearrangement joins TRBV20-1 to TRBJ2-3, with 11 bases identical to TRBD2. The CDR3 has 11 amino acids. From germline, CDR1 is DFQATT and CDR2 SNEGSKA (reference sequence). The CDR3 bases are TGCAGCTCGACTAGCGGGAATACGCAGTATTTT. Its translation: CSSTSGNTQYF.

This clonotype was observed many times. The gene calls are TRBV29-1 and TRBJ2-3, with 8 bases fitting TRBD1. V was clipped by 6 bases and J by 1 base; unmatched bases: 6. The V gene's germline CDR1 is SQVTM and CDR2 ANQGSEA. CDR3 length: 14 residues. The CDR3 loop is CSVQGQVGTDTQYF. CDR3 DNA sequence: TGCAGCGTCCAGGGACAGGTTGGCACAGATACGCAGTATTTT.

This clonotype was picked up a small number of times. The V call is TRBV19, the J call TRBJ2-1; TRBD2 agrees at 9 bases. Losses at the gene ends were 2 bases for V and 7 bases for J; bases not matched to a gene: 6. Germline CDR1 reads LNHDA; CDR2 reads SQIVND (reference sequence). This CDR3 spans 15 amino acids. For the CDR3, the DNA is TGTGCCAGTAGTATATCTAGCGGGAAAGGTAATGAGCAGTTCTTC. It translates to CASSISSGKGNEQFF.

This clonotype was observed at least ten times. The V and J genes are TRBV3-1 and TRBJ1-1; D gene uncertain. Germline assignment: CDR1 LGHDT and CDR2 YNNKEL (reference sequence). V was cut by 1 base and J by 1 base, with 10 bases left in between. The CDR3 length is 15 residues. Here the CDR3 reads CASSQVAAGNTEAFF. CDR3 in DNA: TGTGCCAGCAGCCAAGTGGCGGCGGGGAACACTGAAGCTTTCTTT.

This clonotype showed up many times. The J gene is TRBJ2-7, the V gene TRBV5-1, with D possibly matching TRBD1 (6 bases). Germline assignment: CDR1 SGHRS and CDR2 YFSETQ. V was trimmed by 0 bases and J by 0 bases, leaving 7 bases between them. This CDR3 contains 14 residues. DNA for the CDR3: TGCGCCAGCAGCTTGGGGGACAACTCCTACGAGCAGTACTTC. Translation gives CASSLGDNSYEQYF.

Ten or more counts support this clonotype. The rearrangement joins TRBV5-5 to TRBJ2-1; D gene uncertain. CDR3 length equals 13 residues. Trimming left V 2 bases short and J 6 bases short, with 9 bases between. Looked up from germline, CDR1 is SGHKS and CDR2 is YYEKEE (reference sequence). The CDR3 DNA is TGTGCCAGCAGCTTTGGACCTCTCAATGAGCAGTTCTTC. This encodes CASSFGPLNEQFF.

This clonotype occurred many times. This sequence joins TRBV15 and TRBJ1-2, with D possibly matching TRBD1 (6 bases). The CDR3 sequence is 14 residues long. Trimming took off 3 bases at V and 3 bases at J, with 11 bases between the two ends. Germline V gene lookup returns CDR1 LNHNV and CDR2 YYDKDF (reference sequence). CDR3 sequence reads: CATSRRGGDYGYTF. CDR3 DNA: TGTGCCACCAGCAGGAGGGGGGGGGACTATGGCTACACCTTC. The whole variable domain, remainder taken from reference TRBV15 and TRBJ1-2, is DAMVIQNPRYQVTQFGKPVTLSCSQTLNHNVMYWYQQKSSQAPKLLFHYYDKDFNNEADTPDNFQSRRPNTSFCFLDIRSPGLGDTAMYLCATSRRGGDYGYTFGSGTRLTVV.

This clonotype was counted only a few times. V and J are TRBV14 and TRBJ2-3, with 7 nucleotides matching TRBD2. V shed 0 bases and J 2 bases; nucleotides not matched to a gene: 8. The CDR3 is 17 residues long. Looked up from germline, CDR1 is SGHDN and CDR2 is FVKESK. The CDR3 DNA reads TGTGCCAGCAGCCAAGATTTCTCGCTAGCGGCCACAGATACGCAGTATTTT. This encodes CASSQDFSLAATDTQYF.

This clonotype was detected ten times or more. The chain joins TRBV9 to TRBJ2-3, with D maybe TRBD2 (6 bases). V was shortened by 1 base and J by 1 base, with 10 bases between the two germline ends. Germline V gene data show CDR1 as SGDLS and CDR2 as YYNGEE. The CDR3 is 15 amino acids. CDR3 sequence: CASSVRLGGTDTQYF. CDR3 DNA sequence: TGTGCCAGCAGCGTACGACTAGGTGGCACAGATACGCAGTATTTT. The full variable domain, with the rest looked up from reference TRBV9 and TRBJ2-3, is DSGVTQTPKHLITATGQRVTLRCSPRSGDLSVYWYQQSLDQGLQFLIQYYNGEERAKGNILERFSAQQFPDLHSELNLSSLELGDSALYFCASSVRLGGTDTQYFGPGTRLTVL.